What follows are 8 T cell receptor beta chains derived from one specimen sequenced in a study of spatial heterogeneity in lung cancer. Their antigens remain unidentified. Time point denoted: sample taken at primary tumor resection. Study-level points and caveats: The number of expanded tumor alpha and beta chains correlated with mutation number.

TCRdb redid the calling of the 5' RACE reads with MiXCR, one entry per CDR3 protein. The repertoire consists of 4,500 to 7,000 distinct CDR3 sequences, with around 5% occurring once and the leading ten covering around 25%. The material sequenced was lung tumor tissue, taken at surgery. These receptors were collected from a male donor with early-stage non-small cell lung cancer.

This clonotype was seen repeatedly, ten times or more. This beta chain slipped into a library made for alpha chains as a stray read, so its size is not meaningful. CDR3 bases: TGTGCCAGCAGTGTCAACACTGGGGATACGCAGTATTTT. It codes for CASSVNTGDTQYF. V usage is TRBV6-1 and J usage is TRBJ2-3; unclear D gene. V lost 4 bases to trimming and J lost 6 bases, with 11 bases between them. CDR3 length: 13 residues. Germline V gives CDR1 MNHNS, CDR2 SASEGT.

This clonotype is judged medium-sized. The size of this beta chain means little, since it is a stray read in a library made for alpha chains. The V call is TRBV20-1, the J call TRBJ2-7; D ambiguous. The CDR3 length is 14 residues. V was shortened by 6 bases and J by 3 bases, with 18 bases between the two germline ends. The germline CDR1 and CDR2 sequences are DFQATT and SNEGSKA (reference sequence). CDR3 in amino acids: CSAPRALRYYEQYF. The CDR3 DNA sequence: TGCAGTGCCCCACGGGCGTTACGATACTACGAGCAGTACTTC.

This clonotype was counted at least ten times. This beta chain represents an off-target read in a library built for alpha chains; its size is of limited meaning. The CDR3 loop is CASSVGGVETQYF. The CDR3 bases are TGTGCCAGCAGCGTAGGCGGGGTTGAGACCCAGTACTTC. The chain links TRBV9 to TRBJ2-5, with a weak D call TRBD2 (6 bases). V lost 0 bases and J lost 5, with 8 bases in between. The CDR3 length is 13 residues. Germline V lookup: CDR1 SGDLS, CDR2 YYNGEE. Combining the CDR3 with reference TRBV9 and TRBJ2-5 gives the whole variable domain DSGVTQTPKHLITATGQRVTLRCSPRSGDLSVYWYQQSLDQGLQFLIQYYNGEERAKGNILERFSAQQFPDLHSELNLSSLELGDSALYFCASSVGGVETQYFGPGTRLLVL.

Many counts were recorded for this clonotype. This beta chain slipped into a library made for alpha chains as a stray read, so its size is not meaningful. The chain is built from TRBV5-1 and TRBJ1-1, with D tentatively TRBD1 (6 bases). With 4 bases removed from V and 1 base from J, the gap between germline ends came to 14 bases. This CDR3 comprises 15 residues. The germline V gene encodes CDR1 SGHRS and CDR2 YFSETQ. Written as DNA, the CDR3 is TGCGCCAGCAGCCTGGATGGGGGGGCGAACACTGAAGCTTTCTTT. This encodes CASSLDGGANTEAFF. The full variable domain, in which reference TRBV5-1 and TRBJ1-1 provide the parts outside the CDR3, is KAGVTQTPRYLIKTRGQQVTLSCSPISGHRSVSWYQQTPGQGLQFLFEYFSETQRNKGNFPGRFSGRQFSNSRSEMNVSTLELGDSALYLCASSLDGGANTEAFFGQGTRLTVV.

There are many counts of this clonotype. This beta chain is an unintended read in a library built for alpha chains; its size means little. V gene TRBV9 combines with J gene TRBJ2-7; TRBD1 agrees at 7 bases. CDR3 length equals 14 residues. The germline CDR1 and CDR2 sequences are SGDLS and YYNGEE. Losses at the gene ends were 0 bases for V and 3 bases for J; bases not matched to a gene: 3. The CDR3 loop reads CASSVGDSGYEQYF. Here the CDR3 DNA reads TGTGCCAGCAGCGTAGGGGACAGCGGCTACGAGCAGTACTTC. The variable domain in full, with the rest retrieved from reference TRBV9 and TRBJ2-7, is DSGVTQTPKHLITATGQRVTLRCSPRSGDLSVYWYQQSLDQGLQFLIQYYNGEERAKGNILERFSAQQFPDLHSELNLSSLELGDSALYFCASSVGDSGYEQYFGPGTRLTVT.

This clonotype was observed at least ten times. A library made for alpha chains picked up this beta chain off target, so its size means little. The rearrangement links TRBV6-5 to TRBJ2-1; D might be TRBD2 (6 bases). Trimming left V 10 bases short and J 0 bases short, with 13 bases between. Germline V gives CDR1 MNHEY, CDR2 SVGAGI. The CDR3 spans 14 residues. The CDR3 protein is CATRGAGSYNEQFF. The CDR3, as DNA: TGTGCCACCAGAGGAGCGGGCTCCTACAATGAGCAGTTCTTC.

This clonotype is medium-sized in the sample. Since the library was made to target alpha chains, this beta chain is a stray read and its abundance is not meaningful. The rearrangement uses TRBV7-8 and TRBJ2-7; TRBD1 matches at 8 bases. Germline CDR1 is SGHVS and CDR2 is FQNEAQ. V trimming: 5 bases; J trimming: 2 bases; junction bases outside the gene matches: 2. The CDR3 runs to 13 residues. CDR3 region: CASSVGQAYEQYF. The DNA of the CDR3 is TGTGCCAGCAGCGTGGGACAGGCCTACGAGCAGTACTTC.

By share, this clonotype ranks as medium-sized. Since it is a stray read in a library aimed at alpha chains, this beta chain has a size that is not meaningful. The chain links TRBV10-3 to TRBJ1-5; D unresolved. This CDR3 contains 13 residues. CDR1 and CDR2 (germline): ENHRY, SYGVKD. The germline V and J ends were trimmed by 0 bases and 4 bases, with 4 bases remaining between them. CDR3 in DNA: TGTGCCATCAGTGAGTCTGAAAATCAGCCCCAGCATTTT. This encodes CAISESENQPQHF.